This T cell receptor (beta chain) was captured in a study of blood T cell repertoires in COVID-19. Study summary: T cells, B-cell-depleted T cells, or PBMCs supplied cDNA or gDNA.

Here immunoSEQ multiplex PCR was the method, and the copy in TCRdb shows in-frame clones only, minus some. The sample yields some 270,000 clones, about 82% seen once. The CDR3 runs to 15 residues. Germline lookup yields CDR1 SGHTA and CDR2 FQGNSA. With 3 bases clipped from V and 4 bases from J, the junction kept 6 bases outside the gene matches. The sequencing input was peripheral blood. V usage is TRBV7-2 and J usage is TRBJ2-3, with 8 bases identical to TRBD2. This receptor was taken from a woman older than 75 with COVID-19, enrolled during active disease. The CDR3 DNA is TGTGCCAGCAGCTTCTCGGGGGGGCGGGCAGATACGCAGTATTTT. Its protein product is CASSFSGGRADTQYF. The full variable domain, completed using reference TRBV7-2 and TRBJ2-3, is GAGVSQSPSNKVTEKGKDVELRCDPISGHTALYWYRQSLGQGLEFLIYFQGNSAPDKSGLPSDRFSAERTGGSVSTLTIQRTQQEDSAVYLCASSFSGGRADTQYFGPGTRLTVL.